Each of the 5 T cell receptor beta chains below was sequenced from the same sample in a study of naive and memory T cell subsets. General study points: A few larger clonotypes appeared in naive repertoires, especially CD8, possibly memory cells re-expressing CD45RA.

These receptors have no identified antigens. Both TRBC1 and TRBC2 were covered by a beta constant-region primer of two equimolar oligonucleotides. Nested alpha and beta constant-region primers with the SP2 primer drove four PCR rounds on ligated cDNA. MiXCR, run by TCRdb on the UMI-ligation and nested PCR reads, gives a single entry per CDR3 protein. The sample has 85,000 to 130,000 distinct CDR3 sequences, roughly 15% seen once. The sample taken for sequencing was naive CD8+ T cells from blood. The origin of the receptors is a human donor in good health.

The chain employs TRBV29-1 and TRBJ1-5; the D gene is possibly TRBD1 (5 bases). Germline V gene sequence: CDR1 SQVTM, CDR2 ANQGSEA. This CDR3 comprises 13 residues. V dropped 7 bases and J dropped 6 bases, with 16 bases sitting between them. CDR3 in amino acids: CSAAAGLGQPQHF. Here the CDR3 DNA reads TGCAGCGCCGCGGCAGGGTTAGGTCAGCCCCAGCATTTT.

J is TRBJ2-1 and V is TRBV6-2 or TRBV6-3, with 9 positions matching TRBD1. The CDR3 loop spans 15 amino acids. Germline V gene data show CDR1 as MNHEY and CDR2 as SVGEGT. J was trimmed by 7 bases and V by 5 bases; bases with no gene match: 9. In nucleotides, the CDR3 is TGTGCCAGCAGTATCTTGGACAGGGGTGAAAATGAGCAGTTCTTC. It translates to CASSILDRGENEQFF.

Many counts were recorded for this clonotype. The V call is TRBV20-1, the J call TRBJ2-7; D uncertain. The CDR3 totals 11 residues. From germline, CDR1 is DFQATT and CDR2 SNEGSKA (reference sequence). Trimming removed 2 bases from V and 2 bases from J, with 4 bases in between. The CDR3 DNA follows: TGCAGTGCTAGACTAGCCTACGAGCAGTACTTC. It codes for CSARLAYEQYF.

The sample holds a few counts of this clonotype. The chain has TRBV12-3 or TRBV12-4 and TRBJ2-2, with D hard to call. Trimming shortened V by 3 bases and J by 6 bases, and 8 bases separated the two germline ends. CDR3 length equals 13 residues. CDR3: CASSLSGSGELFF. CDR3 in DNA: TGTGCCAGCAGTTTGTCCGGGTCCGGGGAGCTGTTTTTT.

The rearrangement joins TRBV30 to TRBJ1-1, with TRBD1 as a possible D gene (5 bases). Trimming took off 7 bases at V and 9 bases at J, with 18 bases between the two ends. The CDR3 is made up of 12 amino acids. The germline gives CDR1 GTSNPN, CDR2 SVGIG (reference sequence). CDR3 in amino acids: CASTQPRVQAFF. CDR3 sequence (DNA): TGTGCCTCGACGCAACCCAGGGTGCAAGCTTTCTTT.